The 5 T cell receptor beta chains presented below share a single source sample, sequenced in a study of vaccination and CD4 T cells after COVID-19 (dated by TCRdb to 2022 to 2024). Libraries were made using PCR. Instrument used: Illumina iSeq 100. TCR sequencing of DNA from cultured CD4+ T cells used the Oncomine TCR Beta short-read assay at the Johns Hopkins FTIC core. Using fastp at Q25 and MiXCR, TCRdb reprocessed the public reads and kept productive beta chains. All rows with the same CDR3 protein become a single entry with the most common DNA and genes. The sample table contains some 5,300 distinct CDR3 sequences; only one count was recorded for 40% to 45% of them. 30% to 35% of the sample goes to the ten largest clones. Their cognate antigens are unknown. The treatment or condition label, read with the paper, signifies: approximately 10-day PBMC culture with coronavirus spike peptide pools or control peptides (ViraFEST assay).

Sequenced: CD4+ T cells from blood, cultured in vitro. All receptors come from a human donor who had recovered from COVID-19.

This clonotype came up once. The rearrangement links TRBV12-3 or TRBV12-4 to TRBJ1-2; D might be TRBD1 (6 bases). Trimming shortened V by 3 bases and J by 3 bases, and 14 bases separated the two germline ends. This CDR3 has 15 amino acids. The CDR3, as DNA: TGTGCCAGCAGTTTCGGGGCAGGGGATTACTATGGCTACACCTTC. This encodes CASSFGAGDYYGYTF.

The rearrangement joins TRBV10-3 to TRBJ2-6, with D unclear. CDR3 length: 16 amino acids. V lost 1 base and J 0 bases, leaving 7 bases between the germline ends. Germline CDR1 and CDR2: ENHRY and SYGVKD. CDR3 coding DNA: TGTGCCATCAGTGAGTTGGCTGCCTCTGGGGCCAACGTCCTGACTTTC. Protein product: CAISELAASGANVLTF.

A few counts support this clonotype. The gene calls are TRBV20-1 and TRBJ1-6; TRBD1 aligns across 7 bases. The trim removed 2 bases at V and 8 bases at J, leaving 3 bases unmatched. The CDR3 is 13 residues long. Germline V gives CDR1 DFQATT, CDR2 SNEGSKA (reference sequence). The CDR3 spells CSARRTGDSPLHF. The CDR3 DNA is TGCAGTGCTAGACGGACAGGAGATTCACCCCTCCACTTT.

The CDR3 sequence: CASSLAEVETQYF. Written as DNA, the CDR3 is TGTGCCAGCAGCTTGGCAGAGGTCGAGACCCAGTACTTC. The rearrangement uses TRBV5-4 and TRBJ2-5; D unresolved. CDR3 length equals 13 residues. The V gene's germline CDR1 is SGHNT and CDR2 YYREEE (reference sequence). Between the trimmed V and J ends, which lost 0 bases and 5 bases, there was a span of 8 bases.

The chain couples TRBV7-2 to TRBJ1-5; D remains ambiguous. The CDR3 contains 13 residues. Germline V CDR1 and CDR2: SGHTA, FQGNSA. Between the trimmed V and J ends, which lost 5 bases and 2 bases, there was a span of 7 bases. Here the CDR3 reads CASSPQGNQPQHF. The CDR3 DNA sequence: TGTGCCAGCAGCCCCCAGGGCAATCAGCCCCAGCATTTT.